The rows below give T cell receptor beta chains drawn from one sample of a study of blood T cells in healthy people across ages. TCRdb fed the 5' RACE reads into MiXCR, producing one record per CDR3 protein. The table shows about 970,000 distinct CDR3 sequences, with roughly 47% occurring only once. Sequenced sample: blood. The receptors shown here come from a woman aged 55-70 years in good health. The CDR3 runs from the conserved cysteine through the conserved F or W. Each record gives: D gene, J gene, V gene, clone size, CDR3 protein, CDR3 DNA. D genes are given only for firm matches. Not every row has a clone size; where given, it reads once, few, many or a size class.

D: .
J: TRBJ2-7
V: TRBV20-1
size: few
CDR3: CSARYDTYEQYF
DNA: TGCAGTGCTAGGTACGACACCTACGAGCAGTACTTC

D: TRBD2
J: TRBJ2-5
V: TRBV7-2
size: .
CDR3: CASSRMKREGQNEQYF
DNA: TGTGCCAGCAGCCGGATGAAGCGGGAGGGCCAGAATGAGCAGTACTTC

D: .
J: TRBJ2-7
V: TRBV12-3/TRBV12-4
size: few
CDR3: CASSFIFYEQYF
DNA: TGTGCCAGCAGTTTTATCTTTTACGAGCAGTACTTC

D: .
J: TRBJ2-7
V: TRBV29-1
size: .
CDR3: CGVPGVSRRGYEQYF
DNA: TGCGGCGTCCCCGGTGTTTCGAGACGGGGTTACGAGCAGTACTTC

D: .
J: TRBJ1-5
V: TRBV30
size: .
CDR3: CAWTVQGSNQPQHF
DNA: TGTGCCTGGACCGTTCAGGGGAGTAATCAGCCCCAGCATTTT

D: TRBD2
J: TRBJ2-7
V: TRBV20-1
size: few
CDR3: CSARRAGGEQYF
DNA: TGCAGTGCTAGACGAGCGGGAGGCGAGCAGTACTTC

D: .
J: TRBJ2-1
V: TRBV7-9
size: .
CDR3: CASSLVQGSNEQFF
DNA: TGTGCCAGCAGCTTAGTCCAGGGGAGTAATGAGCAGTTCTTC

D: .
J: TRBJ2-7
V: TRBV7-2
size: many
CDR3: CASSTQHRSSYEQYF
DNA: TGTGCCAGCAGCACCCAACATAGGTCTAGCTACGAGCAGTACTTC

D: TRBD2
J: TRBJ2-7
V: TRBV5-1
size: few
CDR3: CASSPSGNDEQYF
DNA: TGCGCCAGCAGCCCTAGCGGGAACGACGAGCAGTACTTC

D: .
J: TRBJ2-1
V: TRBV9
size: .
CDR3: CASSVGTGSGFF
DNA: .

D: TRBD2
J: TRBJ2-7
V: TRBV7-4
size: .
CDR3: CASGSPGTSGRSSYEQYF
DNA: TGTGCCAGCGGCTCGCCAGGGACTAGCGGGCGAAGCTCCTACGAGCAGTACTTC

D: .
J: TRBJ1-4
V: TRBV12-3/TRBV12-4
size: .
CDR3: CASSQRARGAENQGNEKLFF
DNA: TGTGCCAGCAGCCAGAGAGCAAGAGGGGCCGAGAACCAGGGGAATGAAAAACTGTTTTTT

D: .
J: TRBJ2-1
V: TRBV30
size: .
CDR3: CAWSWGEGTNEQFF
DNA: TGTGCCTGGAGTTGGGGTGAAGGGACGAATGAGCAGTTCTTC

D: .
J: TRBJ2-5
V: TRBV7-2
size: many
CDR3: CASRISGGLQETQYF
DNA: TGTGCCAGCAGGATTAGTGGCGGCCTCCAAGAGACCCAGTACTTC

D: .
J: TRBJ2-7
V: TRBV12-3/TRBV12-4
size: many
CDR3: CASSLKQGPYEQYF
DNA: TGTGCCAGCAGTTTAAAACAGGGTCCCTACGAGCAGTACTTC

D: TRBD1
J: TRBJ2-5
V: TRBV5-1
size: .
CDR3: CASSYGVGTGPDERYF
DNA: TGCGCCAGCAGCTATGGAGTTGGGACAGGACCTGACGAGCGGTACTTC

D: .
J: TRBJ2-7
V: TRBV20-1
size: .
CDR3: CSATEGRATGLYEQYF
DNA: TGCAGTGCTACGGAGGGGCGCGCCACCGGACTCTACGAGCAGTACTTC

D: .
J: TRBJ1-1
V: TRBV3-1
size: few
CDR3: CASSKGSVGTEAFF
DNA: TGTGCCAGCAGCAAGGGTTCAGTGGGGACTGAAGCTTTCTTT

D: TRBD2
J: TRBJ2-1
V: TRBV9
size: .
CDR3: CASSVARLAGGNEQFF
DNA: TGTGCCAGCAGCGTAGCTCGCCTAGCGGGAGGAAATGAGCAGTTCTTC

D: .
J: TRBJ2-1
V: TRBV5-6
size: .
CDR3: CASSFWERNEQFF
DNA: TGTGCCAGCAGCTTTTGGGAGCGCAATGAGCAGTTCTTC

D: .
J: TRBJ2-7
V: TRBV30
size: .
CDR3: CAWRDNNEQYF
DNA: TGTGCCTGGAGAGACAATAATGAGCAGTACTTC

D: .
J: TRBJ2-5
V: TRBV20-1
size: few
CDR3: CSADKGETQYF
DNA: TGCAGTGCCGATAAGGGAGAGACCCAGTACTTC

D: TRBD1
J: TRBJ1-1
V: TRBV5-1
size: .
CDR3: CASSPTGQGRPEAFF
DNA: TGCGCCAGCAGCCCTACGGGACAGGGGCGCCCTGAAGCTTTCTTT